Here is one T cell receptor beta chain with its context. This sample was taken from a study of beta chain features in type 1 diabetes. Germline values: CDR1 MGHRA, CDR2 YSYEKL. The germline V and J ends were trimmed by 4 bases and 4 bases, with 10 bases remaining between them. The CDR3 extends over 14 amino acids. The whole isolated RNA underwent reverse transcription, so sequencing captured expressed TCRB transcripts. Profiling relied on immunoSEQ multiplex PCR, and the TCRdb table lists in-frame clones only, not all of them. The repertoire includes about 330,000 clones, roughly 11% of them detected once, and 0.015% to 0.02% sits in the top ten.

The material sequenced was naive CD4+ T cells from blood. The V and J genes are TRBV4-1 and TRBJ2-2; D is undetermined. The clonotype comes from a woman in her 30s in good health. The DNA of the CDR3 is TGCGCCAGCAGCCCCAACTCAGGCACCGGGGAGCTGTTTTTT. Amino acids: CASSPNSGTGELFF.